This passage covers 22 T cell receptor beta chains from one sample sequenced in a study of a mutant IDH1 vaccine in newly diagnosed glioma. Libraries were prepared by immunoSEQ multiplex PCR; TCRdb keeps only in-frame clonotypes and omits some of them. The sample lists around 78,000 clones; around 85% were seen once. Indicated time point: week 23, last vaccination. Alongside topical imiquimod, each dose of vaccine comprised 300 ug of mutant IDH1 20-mer peptide. These TCRs' antigens remain unknown. The input for sequencing was PBMCs, taken from a glioma patient whose treatment included an IDH1 peptide vaccine. These receptors were taken from a man aged 25-40 years with glioma. Some clones in this sample may be carry-over from other donors' samples.

The chain couples TRBV5-8 to TRBJ2-3; tentatively, D is TRBD1 or TRBD2 (6 bases each). V lost 2 bases, J lost 4 bases, and 14 bases lay in between. CDR3 length equals 15 residues. The germline CDR1 and CDR2 sequences are SGHTS and YDEGEE. The CDR3 protein is CASSLPRGRSDTQYF. For the CDR3, the DNA is TGTGCCAGCAGCTTACCTAGGGGGAGGTCAGATACGCAGTATTTT. The full variable domain, in which reference TRBV5-8 and TRBJ2-3 provide the parts outside the CDR3, is EAGVTQSPTHLIKTRGQQATLRCSPISGHTSVYWYQQALGLGLQFLLWYDEGEERNRGNFPPRFSGRQFPNYSSELNVNALELEDSALYLCASSLPRGRSDTQYFGPGTRLTVL.

The J gene is TRBJ2-7, the V gene TRBV13; 8 bases are a match to TRBD1. V gave up 0 bases and J gave up 2 bases; unmatched junction bases: 0. Per germline, CDR1 PRHDT and CDR2 FYEKMQ (reference sequence). CDR3 length equals 14 residues. The CDR3 reads CASSLGQGAYEQYF. As DNA, the CDR3 is TGTGCCAGCAGCTTAGGACAGGGGGCCTACGAGCAGTACTTC.

The chain is built from TRBV7-9 and TRBJ2-2, with D possibly matching TRBD2 (6 bases). Germline V gene lookup returns CDR1 SEHNR and CDR2 FQNEAQ (reference sequence). The CDR3 has 14 residues. Trimming removed 5 bases from V and 4 bases from J, with 11 bases in between. CDR3 sequence: CASSPGLFTGELFF. The CDR3, as DNA: TGTGCCAGCAGCCCGGGACTCTTCACCGGGGAGCTGTTTTTT.

J is TRBJ2-4 and V is TRBV2; D is uncertain. Germline-derived CDR1 and CDR2 are SNHLY and FYNNEI. CDR3 size: 18 residues. The V gene lost 2 bases and the J gene lost 4 bases, with 21 bases spanning the gap. The CDR3 loop reads CASSERPGRTVLKNIQYF. The CDR3 coding sequence is TGTGCCAGCAGTGAAAGACCCGGAAGAACAGTATTAAAAAACATTCAGTACTTC.

The chain has TRBV6-1 and TRBJ2-6; 7 bases fit TRBD1. Trimming took 8 bases from V and 2 from J; bases not matched to a gene: 3. The CDR3 has 14 residues. The germline V gene has CDR1 MNHNS and CDR2 SASEGT. For the CDR3, the DNA is TGTGCCAGCTCTACAGGGGCTGGGGCCAACGTCCTGACTTTC. This encodes CASSTGAGANVLTF.

The chain carries TRBV5-6 and TRBJ2-7; 11 bases align to TRBD2. CDR1 and CDR2 (germline): SGHDT, YYEEEE. V gave up 4 bases and J gave up 4 bases; unmatched junction bases: 10. The CDR3 is made up of 16 amino acids. CDR3 residues: CASSPGLAGLMYEQYF. Written as DNA, the CDR3 is TGTGCCAGCAGCCCTGGACTAGCGGGCCTGATGTACGAGCAGTACTTC.

As DNA, the CDR3 is TGCGCCAGCAGCTTGGTGGGGAATAGTGGAAACACCATATATTTT. Translation: CASSLVGNSGNTIYF. V is TRBV5-1 and J is TRBJ1-3, with D hard to call. Germline values: CDR1 SGHRS, CDR2 YFSETQ. Trimming stripped 0 bases from V and 3 bases from J, with 10 bases between. This CDR3 region has 15 residues. The variable domain in full, with the rest retrieved from reference TRBV5-1 and TRBJ1-3, is KAGVTQTPRYLIKTRGQQVTLSCSPISGHRSVSWYQQTPGQGLQFLFEYFSETQRNKGNFPGRFSGRQFSNSRSEMNVSTLELGDSALYLCASSLVGNSGNTIYFGEGSWLTVV.

The chain recombines TRBV11-2 with TRBJ2-3; D is perhaps TRBD1 or TRBD2 (5 bases each). V was cut by 6 bases and J by 9 bases, with 16 bases left in between. From germline, CDR1 is SGHAT and CDR2 FQNNGV. There are 13 residues in the CDR3. CDR3 amino acids: CASRRDPWGTQYF. CDR3 nucleotide sequence: TGTGCCAGCAGACGGGACCCCTGGGGGACGCAGTATTTT.

The rearrangement uses TRBV11-3 and TRBJ2-3; 7 nucleotides line up with TRBD1. The ends lost 4 bases at V and 7 bases at J; junction bases unmatched: 11. The CDR3 loop spans 15 amino acids. Germline V gene lookup returns CDR1 SGHNT and CDR2 YENEEA. This CDR3 reads CASSSSPGQQNTQYF. The CDR3 bases are TGTGCCAGCAGCTCGTCGCCGGGACAGCAAAATACGCAGTATTTT.

This chain connects TRBV5-6 to TRBJ1-4; D is undetermined. V was clipped by 3 bases and J by 3 bases, with 12 bases between them. Germline lookup yields CDR1 SGHDT and CDR2 YYEEEE. The CDR3 runs 15 residues. The CDR3 nucleotides read TGTGCCAGCAGCTCACCGCACGTCTCTAATGAAAAACTGTTTTTT. This translates into CASSSPHVSNEKLFF.

The chain recombines TRBV10-2 with TRBJ2-2; perhaps TRBD1 as D (6 bases). Trimming left V 7 bases short and J 7 bases short, with 22 bases between. This CDR3 is 16 amino acids long. Germline V gene lookup returns CDR1 WSHSY and CDR2 SAAADI. The CDR3 sequence: CASNDWAGVRDGELFF. The DNA for the CDR3 is TGCGCCAGCAACGACTGGGCAGGGGTAAGGGACGGGGAGCTGTTTTTT.

As regards this clone: The same CDR3 also results from other DNA sequences found in this sample. This chain links TRBV6-5 with TRBJ1-3, with TRBD1 identical over 7 bases. V was clipped by 6 bases and J by 4 bases; unmatched bases: 6. Germline CDR1 MNHEY, CDR2 SVGAGI. This CDR3 spans 14 amino acids. Written as DNA, the CDR3 is TGTGCCAGCAGCCTGACAGGGCCCGGAAACACCATATATTTT. This translates into CASSLTGPGNTIYF.

This clone occurred once. The gene calls are TRBV10-2 and TRBJ1-3; the D gene is possibly TRBD1 (5 bases). Germline CDR1 and CDR2: WSHSY and SAAADI. The V gene lost 6 bases and the J gene lost 3 bases, with 15 bases spanning the gap. The length of the CDR3 is 15 residues. The CDR3 bases are TGCGCCAGCAGCGGCGCCGGGGCATATGGAAACACCATATATTTT. Amino acids: CASSGAGAYGNTIYF.

V usage is TRBV28 and J usage is TRBJ1-2; D not certain. The germline CDR1 and CDR2 sequences are MDHEN and SYDVKM. Trimming cost V 3 bases and J 7 bases, with 12 bases left between them. The CDR3 contains 13 residues. CDR3 in amino acids: CASSLAGLGGYTF. DNA for the CDR3: TGTGCCAGCAGTTTGGCCGGGCTGGGTGGCTACACCTTC.

The CDR3 sequence: CASSQGGPKIQHF. The CDR3 region has the DNA TGTGCCAGCAGCCAAGGGGGACCTAAAATCCAGCATTTT. The V gene is TRBV4-2, the J gene TRBJ1-5, with D possibly TRBD1 on 5 matching bases. V was pared by 1 base and J by 12 bases, with 13 bases between. The CDR3 is made up of 13 amino acids. CDR1 is LGHNA, CDR2 YNFKEQ, per germline.

This clone occurred a few times. The gene calls are TRBV4-2 and TRBJ1-1; D is unresolved. CDR1 and CDR2 from the germline V gene are LGHNA and YNFKEQ. This CDR3 region has 13 residues. Trimming cost V 0 bases and J 8 bases, with 10 bases left between them. The DNA of the CDR3 is TGTGCCAGCAGCCAAGATCGGGTCGGGGAAGCTTTCTTT. Translated, it gives CASSQDRVGEAFF.

This sequence joins TRBV19 and TRBJ2-7; D not certain. Trimming pared 4 bases from V and 6 bases from J, leaving 16 bases between. The germline V gene encodes CDR1 LNHDA and CDR2 SQIVND (reference sequence). The CDR3 extends over 14 amino acids. CDR3 nucleotides: TGTGCCAGTAGTACATTACCGACGTCCGGCGAGCAGTACTTC. It is translated as CASSTLPTSGEQYF.

Written as DNA, the CDR3 is TGCAGCGTTGGGGTAAACACTGAAGCTTTCTTT. Translated, it gives CSVGVNTEAFF. This sequence joins TRBV29-1 and TRBJ1-1, with D uncertain. Germline CDR1 SQVTM, CDR2 ANQGSEA. The CDR3 has 11 residues. V was shortened by 4 bases and J by 2 bases, with 5 bases between the two germline ends.

The V call is TRBV28, the J call TRBJ1-1; the D is unclear. V was trimmed by 5 bases and J by 5 bases, leaving 3 bases between them. CDR3 length equals 10 residues. Germline CDR1 is MDHEN and CDR2 is SYDVKM. CDR3 region: CASSRTEAFF. DNA of the CDR3: TGTGCCAGCAGTCGAACTGAAGCTTTCTTT.

This chain joins TRBV18 and TRBJ2-5, with TRBD1 matching over 10 bases. CDR1 and CDR2 from the germline V gene are KGHSH and LQKENI. There are 15 residues in the CDR3. The J segment lost 5 bases and the V segment lost 1 base, leaving 4 bases of the junction unmatched. CDR3: CASSPRQGAGETQYF. The CDR3 DNA reads as TGTGCCAGCTCACCACGACAGGGGGCAGGGGAGACCCAGTACTTC.

This clone came up a few times. A read error may produce the germline difference seen at one junction end. The rearrangement joins TRBV28 to TRBJ2-7; D may be TRBD1 (6 bases). Germline assignment: CDR1 MDHEN and CDR2 SYDVKM. The CDR3 length is 12 residues. CDR3 protein: CASSPLQGSFCF. The DNA of the CDR3 is TGTGCCAGCAGTCCTCTACAGGGATCCTTTTGCTTC.

Sample share makes this clone medium-sized. The V call is TRBV4-1, the J call TRBJ2-7, with 7 nucleotides matching TRBD2. The CDR3 extends over 12 amino acids. The J segment lost 6 bases and the V segment lost 5 bases, leaving 4 bases of the junction unmatched. Germline V gives CDR1 MGHRA, CDR2 YSYEKL. The CDR3 spells CASSGGSPEQYF. Written as DNA, the CDR3 is TGCGCCAGCAGCGGCGGGAGTCCCGAGCAGTACTTC.